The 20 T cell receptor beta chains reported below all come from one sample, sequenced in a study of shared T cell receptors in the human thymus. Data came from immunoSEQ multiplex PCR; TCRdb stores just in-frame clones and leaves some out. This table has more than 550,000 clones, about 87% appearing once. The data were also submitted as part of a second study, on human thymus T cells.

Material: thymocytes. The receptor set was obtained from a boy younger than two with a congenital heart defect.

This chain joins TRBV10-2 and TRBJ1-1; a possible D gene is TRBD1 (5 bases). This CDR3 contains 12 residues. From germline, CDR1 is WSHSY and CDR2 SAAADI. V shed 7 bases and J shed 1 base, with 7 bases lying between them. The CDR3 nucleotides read TGCGCCAGCACCGACAGGAACACTGAAGCTTTCTTT. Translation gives CASTDRNTEAFF.

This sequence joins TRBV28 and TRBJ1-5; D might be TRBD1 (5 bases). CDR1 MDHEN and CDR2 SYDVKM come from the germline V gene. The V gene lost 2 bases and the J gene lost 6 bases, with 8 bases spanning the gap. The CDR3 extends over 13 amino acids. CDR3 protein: CASSLQGSQPQHF. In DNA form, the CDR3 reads TGTGCCAGCAGTTTACAGGGCAGTCAGCCCCAGCATTTT.

Here the CDR3 reads CASSLFYNYGYTF. CDR3 nucleotides: TGTGCCAGCAGTTTGTTCTACAACTATGGCTACACCTTC. V is TRBV28 and J is TRBJ1-2; D not resolved. The germline V gene encodes CDR1 MDHEN and CDR2 SYDVKM. V lost 3 bases, J lost 2 bases, and 7 bases lay in between. The CDR3 consists of 13 residues.

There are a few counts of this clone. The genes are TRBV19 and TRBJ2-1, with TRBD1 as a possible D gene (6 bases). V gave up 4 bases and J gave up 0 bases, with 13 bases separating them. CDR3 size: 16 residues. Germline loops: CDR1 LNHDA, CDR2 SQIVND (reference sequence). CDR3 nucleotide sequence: TGTGCCAGTAGTACACGGTGGACAGACTCCTACAATGAGCAGTTCTTC. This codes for CASSTRWTDSYNEQFF.

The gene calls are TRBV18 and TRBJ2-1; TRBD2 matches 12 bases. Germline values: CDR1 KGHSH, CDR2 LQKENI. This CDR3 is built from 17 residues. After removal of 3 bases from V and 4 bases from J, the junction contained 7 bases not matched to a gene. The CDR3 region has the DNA TGTGCCAGCTCACCTCACGGACTAGCGGGGATTTACAATGAGCAGTTCTTC. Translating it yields CASSPHGLAGIYNEQFF.

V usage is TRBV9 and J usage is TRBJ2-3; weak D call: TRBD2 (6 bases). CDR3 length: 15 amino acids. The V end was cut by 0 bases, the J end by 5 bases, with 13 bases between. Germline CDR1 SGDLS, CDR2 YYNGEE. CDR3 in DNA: TGTGCCAGCAGCGTAGTGGGGCTAGCGTTAGATACGCAGTATTTT. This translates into CASSVVGLALDTQYF. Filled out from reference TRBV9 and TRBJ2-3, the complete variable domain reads DSGVTQTPKHLITATGQRVTLRCSPRSGDLSVYWYQQSLDQGLQFLIQYYNGEERAKGNILERFSAQQFPDLHSELNLSSLELGDSALYFCASSVVGLALDTQYFGPGTRLTVL.

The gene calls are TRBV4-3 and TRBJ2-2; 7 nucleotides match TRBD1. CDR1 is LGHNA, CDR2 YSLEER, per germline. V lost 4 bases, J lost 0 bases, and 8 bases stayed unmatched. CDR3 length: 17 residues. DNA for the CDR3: TGCGCCAGCAGCCCACTGGGACAGCAACCGAACACCGGGGAGCTGTTTTTT. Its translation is CASSPLGQQPNTGELFF.

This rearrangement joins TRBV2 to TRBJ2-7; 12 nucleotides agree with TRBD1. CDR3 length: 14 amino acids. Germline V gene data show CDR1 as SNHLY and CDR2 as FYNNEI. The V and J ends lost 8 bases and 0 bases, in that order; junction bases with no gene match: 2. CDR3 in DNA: TGTGCCAGCGGGACAGGGGGCTCCTCCTACGAGCAGTACTTC. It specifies CASGTGGSSYEQYF.

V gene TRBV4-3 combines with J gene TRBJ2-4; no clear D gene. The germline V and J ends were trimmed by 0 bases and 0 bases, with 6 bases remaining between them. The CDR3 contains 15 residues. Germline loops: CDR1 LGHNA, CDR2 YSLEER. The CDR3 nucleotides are TGCGCCAGCAGCCAAGAACTACTAGCCAAAAACATTCAGTACTTC. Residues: CASSQELLAKNIQYF.

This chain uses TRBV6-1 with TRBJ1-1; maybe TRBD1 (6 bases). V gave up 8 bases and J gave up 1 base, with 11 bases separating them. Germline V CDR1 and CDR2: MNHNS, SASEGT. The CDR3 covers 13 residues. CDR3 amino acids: CASGAGANTEAFF. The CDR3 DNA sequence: TGTGCCAGCGGAGCAGGGGCGAACACTGAAGCTTTCTTT.

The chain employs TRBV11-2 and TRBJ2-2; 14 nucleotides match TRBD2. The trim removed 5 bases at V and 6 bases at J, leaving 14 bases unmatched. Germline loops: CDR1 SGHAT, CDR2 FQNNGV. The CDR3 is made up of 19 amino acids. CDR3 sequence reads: CASSPRLAGGRGLPGELFF. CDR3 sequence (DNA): TGTGCCAGCAGCCCGAGACTAGCGGGAGGGCGAGGGTTACCCGGGGAGCTGTTTTTT.

The CDR3 DNA is TGTGCCAGCAGCCACCTACTAGCGGGGGGAGAGACCCAGTACTTC. It codes for CASSHLLAGGETQYF. This chain links TRBV14 with TRBJ2-5; TRBD2 matches at 12 bases. The CDR3 spans 15 residues. Germline CDR1 and CDR2: SGHDN and FVKESK. J lost 4 bases, V lost 3 bases, and 3 bases had no gene match.

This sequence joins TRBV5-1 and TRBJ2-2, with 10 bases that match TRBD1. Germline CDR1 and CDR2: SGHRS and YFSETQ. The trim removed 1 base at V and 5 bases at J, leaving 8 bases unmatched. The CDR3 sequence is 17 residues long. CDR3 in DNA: TGCGCCAGCAGCTTGTCCCCCGACAGGGGGCGTACCGGGGAGCTGTTTTTT. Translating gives CASSLSPDRGRTGELFF.

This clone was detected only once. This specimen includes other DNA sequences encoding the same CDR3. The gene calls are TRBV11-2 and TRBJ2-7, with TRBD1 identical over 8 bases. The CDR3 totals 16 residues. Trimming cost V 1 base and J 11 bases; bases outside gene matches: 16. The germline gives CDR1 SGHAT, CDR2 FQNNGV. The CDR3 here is CASSLGRPGTGLAEYF. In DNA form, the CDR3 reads TGTGCCAGCAGCTTAGGGCGTCCCGGGACAGGCTTGGCGGAGTACTTC.

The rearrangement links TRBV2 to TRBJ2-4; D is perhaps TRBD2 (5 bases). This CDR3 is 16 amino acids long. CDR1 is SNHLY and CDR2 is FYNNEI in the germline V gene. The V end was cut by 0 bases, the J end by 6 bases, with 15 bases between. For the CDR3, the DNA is TGTGCCAGCAGTGAAGCTTTGAGGGTGGGTAGAAACATTCAGTACTTC. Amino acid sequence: CASSEALRVGRNIQYF. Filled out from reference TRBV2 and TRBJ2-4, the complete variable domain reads EPEVTQTPSHQVTQMGQEVILRCVPISNHLYFYWYRQILGQKVEFLVSFYNNEISEKSEIFDDQFSVERPDGSNFTLKIRSTKLEDSAMYFCASSEALRVGRNIQYFGAGTRLSVL.

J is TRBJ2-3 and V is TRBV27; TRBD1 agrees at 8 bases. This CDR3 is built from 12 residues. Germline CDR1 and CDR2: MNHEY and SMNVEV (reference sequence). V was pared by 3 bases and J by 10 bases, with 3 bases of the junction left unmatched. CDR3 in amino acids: CASSFSGGPQYF. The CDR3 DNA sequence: TGTGCCAGCAGTTTTTCAGGGGGCCCGCAGTATTTT.

The CDR3 coding sequence is TGTGCCAGCAGTTTTCTCCGGGACAGACTATACGAGCAGTACTTC. Its protein product is CASSFLRDRLYEQYF. V usage is TRBV28 and J usage is TRBJ2-7, with 7 bases aligning to TRBD1. Germline values: CDR1 MDHEN, CDR2 SYDVKM. V dropped 3 bases and J dropped 4; count of bases not matched to a gene: 9. The CDR3 loop spans 15 amino acids. Full variable domain (outside the CDR3, taken from reference TRBV28 and TRBJ2-7): DVKVTQSSRYLVKRTGEKVFLECVQDMDHENMFWYRQDPGLGLRLIYFSYDVKMKEKGDIPEGYSVSREKKERFSLILESASTNQTSMYLCASSFLRDRLYEQYFGPGTRLTVT.

CDR3 sequence reads: CASRTGKGNQPQHF. The CDR3 DNA follows: TGTGCCAGCAGGACGGGAAAAGGCAATCAGCCCCAGCATTTT. The rearrangement uses TRBV2 and TRBJ1-5; D is unresolved. The CDR3 spans 14 residues. Trimming took 6 bases from V and 2 from J, leaving 11 bases between them. Per the germline V gene, CDR1 is SNHLY and CDR2 is FYNNEI.

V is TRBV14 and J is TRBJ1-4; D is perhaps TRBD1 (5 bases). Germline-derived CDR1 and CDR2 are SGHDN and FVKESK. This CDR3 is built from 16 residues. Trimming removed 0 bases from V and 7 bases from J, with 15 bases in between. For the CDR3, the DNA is TGTGCCAGCAGCCAAGAAAGTGGGGGGAGCGCTGAAAAACTGTTTTTT. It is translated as CASSQESGGSAEKLFF.

CDR3: CASSSLGLADTDTQYF. The CDR3 coding sequence is TGTGCCAGCAGTTCCCTCGGACTAGCGGACACAGATACGCAGTATTTT. This chain links TRBV28 with TRBJ2-3; 10 positions agree with TRBD2. Germline V gene data show CDR1 as MDHEN and CDR2 as SYDVKM. The V segment lost 4 bases and the J segment 2 bases; nucleotides outside the gene matches: 6. The CDR3 has 16 residues.